The rows below give T cell receptor beta chains drawn from one sample of a study of shared clonotypes between healthy human individuals. Assay: immunoSEQ multiplex PCR; the TCRdb copy retains only in-frame clones and omits some. The sample holds some 690,000 clones; roughly 88% are singletons and the top ten take 34%. Sequencing was performed on memory CD8+ T cells from PBMCs. The receptors derive from a man aged 18 to 30 in good health. Some clones in this sample may be carry-over from other donors' samples. Each CDR3 is given with its conserved first and last residue. D genes are given only for firm matches. Expanded clones get a size class; other rows say once, few or many, or leave the size out.

TGTGCCAGCAGTGAAGGCTACGGCTACGAGCAGTACTTC CASSEGYGYEQYF TRBJ2-7 13 TRBV6-5 NA NA
TGTGCCAGCAGCCGAACCTTATTCGACCGGGACGGAATCTACGAGCAGTACTTC CASSRTLFDRDGIYEQYF TRBJ2-7 18 TRBV4-2 NA NA
TGTGCCAGCAGTTTACTGGCAGAGAACACCGGGGAGCTGTTTTTT CASSLLAENTGELFF TRBJ2-2 15 TRBV27 NA NA
TGTGCCAGCAGCCGGACCGGGAGAGCCTACGAGCAGTACTTC CASSRTGRAYEQYF TRBJ2-7 14 TRBV7-9 NA NA
TGTGCCAGCATTCGGTCGGGGGTGCGGAACAATGAGCAGTTCTTC CASIRSGVRNNEQFF TRBJ2-1 15 TRBV28 NA NA
TGTGCCAGCAGTTCACAGGGGAACTACGAGCAGTACTTC CASSSQGNYEQYF TRBJ2-7 13 TRBV27 TRBD1 NA
TGTGCCAGCAGCTTAGGAGGGGGCGGAACTGAAGCTTTCTTT CASSLGGGGTEAFF TRBJ1-1 14 TRBV7-6 TRBD1 once
TGTGCCAGCAGATCAAGGGAGGGACTTACCGATACGCAGTATTTT CASRSREGLTDTQYF TRBJ2-3 15 TRBV7-2 TRBD2 once
TGTGCCAGCAGCCCAGGGTATGAGCAGTTCTTC CASSPGYEQFF TRBJ2-1 11 TRBV2 NA NA
TGTGCCAGCAGTGTTACTAGCGGGAGTGGTGAGACCCAGTACTTC CASSVTSGSGETQYF TRBJ2-5 15 TRBV6-4 TRBD2 NA